These T cell receptor beta chains were read from a single sample in a study of T cells in Graves' hyperthyroidism and ophthalmopathy. TCRdb redid the calling of the multiplex PCR reads with MiXCR, one entry per CDR3 protein. The table shows approximately 400,000 distinct CDR3 sequences, with 15% to 19% occurring only once. Input material: blood. These receptors all come from a woman between 18 and 29 years old with Graves' hyperthyroidism. Each CDR3 is given with its conserved first and last residue. Fields, in order: J gene, V gene, D gene, clone size, CDR3 DNA, CDR3 protein. A D gene is named only where the DNA matches it firmly. Where a row states a size, it is once, few, many or the class of an expanded clone; other rows omit it.

J: TRBJ1-5
V: TRBV7-2
D: -
size: -
DNA: TGTGCCAGCAGCCCGGGGGGGGGAAGTCAGCCCCAGCATTTT
CDR3: CASSPGGGSQPQHF

J: TRBJ2-7
V: TRBV5-1
D: -
size: few
DNA: TGCGCCAGCGCCGCCGGAAGCTCCTACGAGCAGTACTTC
CDR3: CASAAGSSYEQYF

J: TRBJ2-7
V: TRBV13
D: -
size: few
DNA: TGTGCCAGCAGCTTGGGCCGGGACTTCAATACTGAGCAGTACTTC
CDR3: CASSLGRDFNTEQYF

J: TRBJ2-7
V: TRBV11-1
D: -
size: -
DNA: TGTGCCAGCAGCTTAGAGTACAGGGTCCTTGGCGAGCAGTACTTC
CDR3: CASSLEYRVLGEQYF

J: TRBJ2-7
V: TRBV28
D: TRBD2
size: many
DNA: TGTGCCAGCACCTATCGAAGGAGCGGGAGTTACGAGCAGTACTTC
CDR3: CASTYRRSGSYEQYF

J: TRBJ1-5
V: TRBV6-5
D: -
size: many
DNA: TGTGCCAGCAGAGTACAGAGCAATCAGCCCCAGCATTTT
CDR3: CASRVQSNQPQHF

J: TRBJ2-2
V: TRBV20-1
D: -
size: many
DNA: TGCAGTGCTAGAGATCAAGAGTCGTGGAACACCGGGGAGCTGTTTTTT
CDR3: CSARDQESWNTGELFF

J: TRBJ1-5
V: TRBV18
D: -
size: many
DNA: TGTGCCAGTCAAGGCGAGGTCAATCAGCCCCAGCATTTT
CDR3: CASQGEVNQPQHF

J: TRBJ2-3
V: TRBV3-1
D: TRBD2
size: -
DNA: TGTGCCAGCAGCCAAGATACTAGCGCAGATACGCAGTATTTC
CDR3: CASSQDTSADTQYF

J: TRBJ2-1
V: TRBV27
D: TRBD1
size: many
DNA: TGTGCCAGCAGCGCATGGCTGGGACAGGGACCCTACAATGAGCAGTTCTTC
CDR3: CASSAWLGQGPYNEQFF

J: TRBJ2-2
V: TRBV3-1
D: TRBD2
size: -
DNA: TGTGCCAGCAGCCAGACTAGCGGGAGTTACACCGGGGAGCTGTTTTTT
CDR3: CASSQTSGSYTGELFF

J: TRBJ1-2
V: TRBV12-5
D: -
size: -
DNA: TGTGCTAGTGGTTTGACAACACGGGGTCTCAGTGGCTACACCTTC
CDR3: CASGLTTRGLSGYTF

J: TRBJ1-2
V: TRBV19
D: -
size: few
DNA: TGTGCCAGTAGACCCATTACGGCAGGGCGCTACGGCTACACCTTC
CDR3: CASRPITAGRYGYTF

J: TRBJ2-1
V: TRBV29-1
D: TRBD1
size: few
DNA: TGCAGCGTTAGGGGACAGGGGGCAAACAATGAGCAGTTCTTC
CDR3: CSVRGQGANNEQFF

J: TRBJ2-2
V: TRBV13
D: -
size: few
DNA: TGTGCCAGCAGCCAAGACCGGGGACCCGGGGAGCTGTTTTTT
CDR3: CASSQDRGPGELFF

J: TRBJ2-3
V: TRBV11-2
D: -
size: many
DNA: TGTGCCAGCACCTCTGGGAGCACAGATACGCAGTATTTT
CDR3: CASTSGSTDTQYF

J: TRBJ2-7
V: TRBV2
D: TRBD1
size: -
DNA: TGTGCCAGCAGGAGCGACAGGGGAGGCGAGCAGTACTTC
CDR3: CASRSDRGGEQYF

J: TRBJ2-2
V: TRBV25-1
D: -
size: -
DNA: TGTGCCAGCAGTGATGGAGGATCCGGAGGCACCGGGGAGCTGTTTTTT
CDR3: CASSDGGSGGTGELFF

J: TRBJ2-1
V: TRBV20-1
D: TRBD2
size: many
DNA: TGCAGTGCTAGAGTCCGGACTAGCGGGAGCAATGAGCAGTTCTTC
CDR3: CSARVRTSGSNEQFF

J: TRBJ2-7
V: TRBV4-3
D: -
size: many
DNA: TGCGCCAGCAGCCAAGATTTTACAGGCCTTAAGCACGAGCAGTACTTC
CDR3: CASSQDFTGLKHEQYF

J: TRBJ1-1
V: TRBV28
D: -
size: many
DNA: TGTGCCAGCAGTTTAATTCTGGAGAACACTGAAGCTTTCTTT
CDR3: CASSLILENTEAFF

J: TRBJ1-4
V: TRBV2
D: -
size: -
DNA: TGTGCCAGCAGACAAGGGGATACTAATGAAAAACTGTTTTTT
CDR3: CASRQGDTNEKLFF

J: TRBJ2-7
V: TRBV20-1
D: -
size: -
DNA: TGCAGTGCCCGCCAGGTTGGCGAGCAGTACTTC
CDR3: CSARQVGEQYF

J: TRBJ1-4
V: TRBV2
D: -
size: many
DNA: TGTGCCAGCAGGATGCTGGCTTTAACAACTAATGAAAAACTGTTTTTT
CDR3: CASRMLALTTNEKLFF

J: TRBJ1-2
V: TRBV6-2/TRBV6-3
D: -
size: -
DNA: TGTGCCAGCAGCCAAATAGCGACACCGACTAACTATGGCTACACCTTC
CDR3: CASSQIATPTNYGYTF

J: TRBJ2-1
V: TRBV6-2/TRBV6-3
D: TRBD2
size: few
DNA: TGTGCCAGCAGCCTCTATCGCAGCGGGGTAATAAATGAGCAGTTCTTC
CDR3: CASSLYRSGVINEQFF

J: TRBJ2-5
V: TRBV29-1
D: -
size: few
DNA: TGCAGCGTTGTCCAAGAGACCCAGTACTTC
CDR3: CSVVQETQYF

J: TRBJ2-4
V: TRBV11-2
D: -
size: many
DNA: TGTGCCAGCAGCCCGTGGTCAGCCAAAAACATTCAGTACTTC
CDR3: CASSPWSAKNIQYF

J: TRBJ2-1
V: TRBV3-1
D: TRBD2
size: many
DNA: TGTGCCAGCAGCCGCCTGACTAGCGGGAGAACGAATGAGCAGTTCTTC
CDR3: CASSRLTSGRTNEQFF

J: TRBJ2-2
V: TRBV19
D: -
size: -
DNA: TGTGCCAGTAGTATTCACAGGGCATCGTTTTCCGGGGAGCTGTTTTTT
CDR3: CASSIHRASFSGELFF

J: TRBJ2-1
V: TRBV7-3
D: -
size: many
DNA: TGTGCCAGCAGCCCTTACCCCGCGGGATGGGACAATGAGCAGTTCTTC
CDR3: CASSPYPAGWDNEQFF

J: TRBJ1-5
V: TRBV6-1
D: -
size: many
DNA: TGTGCCAGCAGTTATCAGGTCAATCAGCCCCAGCATTTT
CDR3: CASSYQVNQPQHF

J: TRBJ2-7
V: TRBV28
D: -
size: many
DNA: TGTGCCAGCAGTTTAATAGCACAGACCTACGAGCAGTACTTC
CDR3: CASSLIAQTYEQYF

J: TRBJ1-5
V: TRBV12-3/TRBV12-4
D: TRBD1
size: many
DNA: TGTGCCAGCAGTCCCAACGCCGGGACAGGGGGCAATCAGCCCCAGCATTTT
CDR3: CASSPNAGTGGNQPQHF

J: TRBJ1-5
V: TRBV2
D: -
size: many
DNA: TGTGCCAGCAGTGTATCACCGTCTCGGCCCCAGCATTTT
CDR3: CASSVSPSRPQHF

J: TRBJ2-1
V: TRBV12-3/TRBV12-4
D: TRBD2
size: -
DNA: TGTGCCAGCAGTTCACTAGCGGGAGACTACAATGAGCAGTTCTTC
CDR3: CASSSLAGDYNEQFF

J: TRBJ1-4
V: TRBV6-5
D: TRBD1
size: few
DNA: TGTGCCAGCAGTTACTCAGACAGGGGGCATGAAAAACTGTTTTTT
CDR3: CASSYSDRGHEKLFF

J: TRBJ2-5
V: TRBV3-1
D: TRBD2
size: -
DNA: TGTGCCACCCGACGGGGGGAAGAGACCCAGTACTTC
CDR3: CATRRGEETQYF

J: TRBJ1-1
V: TRBV14
D: -
size: few
DNA: TGTGCCAGCGTTCGATGGGGAGGAACTGAAGCTTTCTTT
CDR3: CASVRWGGTEAFF

J: TRBJ1-2
V: TRBV29-1
D: -
size: -
DNA: TGCAGCGCCAAGACAGGAGAAGACTATGGCTACACCTTC
CDR3: CSAKTGEDYGYTF

J: TRBJ2-3
V: TRBV6-5
D: -
size: many
DNA: TGTGCCAGCAGTTATCTTTACAACACAGATACGCAGTATTTT
CDR3: CASSYLYNTDTQYF

J: TRBJ1-1
V: TRBV4-2
D: -
size: -
DNA: TGTGCCAGCAGCCAAGATCGTGTCAGGATGAACACTGAAGCTTTCTTT
CDR3: CASSQDRVRMNTEAFF

J: TRBJ2-7
V: TRBV28
D: -
size: many
DNA: TGTGCCAGCAGCCCTGCTACCTACGAGCAGTACTTC
CDR3: CASSPATYEQYF

J: TRBJ2-5
V: TRBV6-1
D: TRBD2
size: -
DNA: TGTGCCAGCATCGGGAGGCAAGAGACCCAGTACTTC
CDR3: CASIGRQETQYF

J: TRBJ2-7
V: TRBV27
D: TRBD1
size: few
DNA: TGTGCCAGCAGTTCCACAGGGGGACCTACCCGAGAGTACTTC
CDR3: CASSSTGGPTREYF

J: TRBJ1-3
V: TRBV4-1
D: -
size: -
DNA: TGCGCCAGCAGCTCCAGCCCAGGGAGTATTGGAAACACCATATATTTT
CDR3: CASSSSPGSIGNTIYF

J: TRBJ1-1
V: TRBV29-1
D: -
size: many
DNA: TGCAGCGTTGTATTACAGAGGAACACTGAAGCTTTCTTT
CDR3: CSVVLQRNTEAFF

J: TRBJ2-1
V: TRBV12-3/TRBV12-4
D: TRBD2
size: many
DNA: TGTGCCAGCAGTTTTACCAGGGGCGGGAGGGCCAGGCGCTTGAATGAGCAGTTCTTC
CDR3: CASSFTRGGRARRLNEQFF

J: TRBJ1-4
V: TRBV20-1
D: -
size: -
DNA: TGCAGTGCTGTCGGCCGGGGGAGGGGAAAAGGCGAAAAACTGTTTTTT
CDR3: CSAVGRGRGKGEKLFF

J: TRBJ2-1
V: TRBV15
D: -
size: many
DNA: TGTGCCACCAGCCGACATTGGACAGTAGAGCAGTTCTTC
CDR3: CATSRHWTVEQFF

J: TRBJ1-2
V: TRBV2
D: TRBD1
size: -
DNA: TGTGCCAGCAGCCCCCGGACAGGGGGTAATGGCTACACCTTC
CDR3: CASSPRTGGNGYTF

J: TRBJ2-7
V: TRBV6-1
D: -
size: many
DNA: TGTGCCAGCAGTGTCAAGTACGAGCAGTACTTC
CDR3: CASSVKYEQYF

J: TRBJ2-3
V: TRBV10-2
D: TRBD2
size: -
DNA: TGCGCCAGCATGAGACTAGCGGGCACAGATACGCAGTATTTT
CDR3: CASMRLAGTDTQYF

J: TRBJ1-5
V: TRBV7-2
D: TRBD1
size: -
DNA: TGTGCCAGCAGCCCCCAGACAGGGAACAATCAGCCCCAGCATTTT
CDR3: CASSPQTGNNQPQHF

J: TRBJ2-5
V: TRBV2
D: -
size: many
DNA: TGTGCCAGCAGGGACCCAGTACGAGAGACCCAGTACTTC
CDR3: CASRDPVRETQYF